The clone carrying this TCR beta chain was observed at least ten times. This specimen comes from a study of CD8 T cells in ankylosing spondylitis. MiXCR was run by TCRdb on the 5' RACE reads, yielding one entry per CDR3 protein. The sample contains 200,000 to 250,000 distinct CDR3 sequences, 8% to 9% of which appear only once. The receptor was derived from a female donor with ankylosing spondylitis or in good health (not recorded which). The sequenced sample consisted of blood, either unsorted or a sorted T cell fraction (not recorded which).

The CDR3 reads CASSGTSGPLQETQYF. Written as DNA, the CDR3 is TGTGCCAGCAGTGGGACTAGCGGTCCCCTCCAAGAGACCCAGTACTTC. The chain employs TRBV28 and TRBJ2-5; 11 bases line up with TRBD2. V was pared by 5 bases and J by 1 base, with 6 bases of the junction left unmatched. There are 16 residues in the CDR3. CDR1 and CDR2 (germline): MDHEN, SYDVKM.